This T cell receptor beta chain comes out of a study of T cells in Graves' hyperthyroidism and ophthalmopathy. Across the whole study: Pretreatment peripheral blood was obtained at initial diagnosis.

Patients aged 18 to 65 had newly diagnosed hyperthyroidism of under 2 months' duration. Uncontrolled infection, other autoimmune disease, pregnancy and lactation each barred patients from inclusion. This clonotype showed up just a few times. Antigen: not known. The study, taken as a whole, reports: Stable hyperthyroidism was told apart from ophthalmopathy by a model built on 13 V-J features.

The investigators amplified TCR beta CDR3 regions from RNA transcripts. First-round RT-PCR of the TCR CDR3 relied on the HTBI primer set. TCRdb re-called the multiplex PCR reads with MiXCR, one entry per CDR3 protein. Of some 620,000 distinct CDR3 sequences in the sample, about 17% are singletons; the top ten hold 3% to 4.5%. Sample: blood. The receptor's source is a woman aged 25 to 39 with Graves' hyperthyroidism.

The CDR3 protein is CASSPGVAGVNHGQFF. As DNA, the CDR3 is TGCGCCAGCAGCCCCGGGGTAGCGGGAGTAAACCATGGGCAGTTCTTC. The gene calls are TRBV5-1 and TRBJ2-1; 9 nucleotides line up with TRBD2. The V gene end was trimmed by 4 bases and the J gene end by 12 bases; junction bases not matched to a gene: 17. The CDR3 length is 16 residues. CDR1 and CDR2 from the germline V gene are SGHRS and YFSETQ.